The 25 T cell receptor beta chains in this list originate from one sample, sequenced in a study of OX40 agonist ivuxolimab in advanced cancers. Sequenced by immunoSEQ multiplex PCR; TCRdb stores in-frame clones only, minus some. The sample records roughly 30,000 clones, 85% to 95% being singletons. The sample here was CD4+ or CD8+ T cells sorted from blood, taken in a trial of the OX40 agonist ivuxolimab. The receptors were gathered from an adult with an advanced solid tumor such as melanoma, head and neck, liver or kidney cancer.

This rearrangement joins TRBV19 to TRBJ2-1; TRBD2 aligns across 8 bases. J gave up 2 bases and V 0 bases, and 6 bases lay outside the gene matches. Germline V gene data show CDR1 as LNHDA and CDR2 as SQIVND (reference sequence). The CDR3 runs 17 residues. CDR3 DNA sequence: TGTGCCAGTAGTATAGATGGGGGGGGACTAGCCTACAATGAGCAGTTCTTC. Protein sequence: CASSIDGGGLAYNEQFF.

The chain is built from TRBV7-2 and TRBJ2-1; D is unclear. The CDR3 covers 14 residues. V lost 1 base and J lost 4, with 8 bases in between. The germline V gene has CDR1 SGHTA and CDR2 FQGNSA. The CDR3 bases are TGTGCCAGCAGCTTAGAAACTACTTACAATGAGCAGTTCTTC. This encodes CASSLETTYNEQFF.

DNA of the CDR3: TGTGCCAGCAGTTTAATAGGACAAATAAACCACTACGAGCAGTACTTC. Its protein is CASSLIGQINHYEQYF. V is TRBV27 and J is TRBJ2-7; D is perhaps TRBD1 (5 bases). V lost 2 bases to trimming and J lost 3 bases, with 17 bases between them. Germline loops: CDR1 MNHEY, CDR2 SMNVEV (reference sequence). The CDR3 consists of 16 residues.

V gene TRBV28 combines with J gene TRBJ2-1; D is unresolved. CDR1 is MDHEN and CDR2 is SYDVKM in the germline V gene. Trimming pared 1 base from V and 6 bases from J, leaving 10 bases between. The CDR3 loop spans 14 amino acids. The CDR3 here is CASSLLAVLNEQFF. The CDR3 bases are TGTGCCAGCAGTTTATTGGCAGTCCTCAATGAGCAGTTCTTC.

The CDR3 region has the DNA TGTGCCAGCAGCTTAGGGTCAGGGAACACTGAAGCTTTCTTT. It specifies CASSLGSGNTEAFF. The chain recombines TRBV7-8 with TRBJ1-1; D is undetermined. The V gene lost 1 base and the J gene lost 1 base, with 7 bases spanning the gap. CDR1 is SGHVS, CDR2 FQNEAQ, per germline. The CDR3 loop spans 14 amino acids.

About this clone itself: A junction boundary mismatches the germline segment, possibly from a read error. V is TRBV6-1 and J is TRBJ2-3; D is possibly TRBD2 (7 bases). CDR3 length equals 16 residues. Per the germline V gene, CDR1 is MNHNS and CDR2 is SASEGT. The chain's CDR3 is CASSEGTGGHTDTQYF. The CDR3 DNA is TGTGCCAGCAGCGAAGGAACGGGGGGCCACACAGATACGCAGTATTTT.

CDR3 DNA: TGTGCCAGCAGCTTGGCCGTCACGCTCTACGAGCAGTACTTC. Amino acid sequence: CASSLAVTLYEQYF. The chain combines TRBV5-6 with TRBJ2-7; D is uncertain. V lost 0 bases and J lost 3, with 10 bases in between. The CDR3 loop spans 14 amino acids. Germline loops: CDR1 SGHDT, CDR2 YYEEEE.

The chain is built from TRBV28 and TRBJ1-5, with 8 bases lining up with TRBD1. Trimming took 5 bases from V and 0 from J; bases not matched to a gene: 6. The CDR3 spans 16 residues. Germline V CDR1 and CDR2: MDHEN, SYDVKM. The CDR3 protein is CASSTDRGSSNQPQHF. The CDR3 DNA reads as TGTGCCAGCAGTACTGACAGGGGCAGTAGCAATCAGCCCCAGCATTTT.

This chain links TRBV29-1 with TRBJ1-3; 11 nucleotides agree with TRBD1. CDR3 length equals 15 residues. CDR1 SQVTM and CDR2 ANQGSEA come from the germline V gene. V dropped 6 bases and J dropped 3; count of bases not matched to a gene: 7. The CDR3 DNA sequence: TGCAGCGTACGCGAGGACAGGGGGCTTGGAAACACCATATATTTT. Translated: CSVREDRGLGNTIYF.

V gene TRBV5-6 combines with J gene TRBJ2-7; no firm D call. The CDR3 sequence is 12 residues long. Germline V gene sequence: CDR1 SGHDT, CDR2 YYEEEE. Trimming took off 1 base at V and 9 bases at J, with 11 bases between the two ends. CDR3 loop: CASSLNLAAQYF. The CDR3 coding sequence is TGTGCCAGCAGCTTGAATTTGGCGGCGCAGTACTTC.

CDR3 protein: CASIPGLTGGDEQFF. Written as DNA, the CDR3 is TGTGCCAGCATACCCGGCCTGACAGGGGGGGATGAGCAGTTCTTC. The chain combines TRBV28 with TRBJ2-1; 9 bases line up with TRBD1. V shed 7 bases and J 8 bases; nucleotides not matched to a gene: 12. The CDR3 spans 15 residues. Looked up from germline, CDR1 is MDHEN and CDR2 is SYDVKM.

This clone appeared a single time. V and J are TRBV18 and TRBJ2-1; D might be TRBD1 or TRBD2, each matching 5 bases. Trimming stripped 1 base from V and 2 bases from J, with 15 bases between. Per the germline V gene, CDR1 is KGHSH and CDR2 is LQKENI. This CDR3 region has 17 residues. The CDR3: CASSPRPQGPTYNEQFF. The CDR3 DNA reads TGTGCCAGCTCACCACGTCCCCAGGGACCTACCTACAATGAGCAGTTCTTC.

Details on this clone: One junction end disagrees with the germline gene, perhaps due to a read error. The chain combines TRBV4-1 with TRBJ2-7; perhaps TRBD1 as D (6 bases). Germline CDR1 reads MGHRA; CDR2 reads YSYEKL. The CDR3 totals 11 residues. CDR3 sequence: CASSQGGHHVF. CDR3 DNA: TGCGCCAGCAGCCAAGGGGGACATCATGTATTC.

The V and J genes are TRBV19 and TRBJ2-2; D is undetermined. With 3 bases removed from V and 5 bases from J, the gap between germline ends came to 7 bases. This CDR3 has 13 amino acids. Germline-derived CDR1 and CDR2 are LNHDA and SQIVND (reference sequence). CDR3 residues: CASSMLRTGELFF. In DNA, the CDR3 is TGTGCCAGTAGTATGTTGCGAACCGGGGAGCTGTTTTTT.

The V gene is TRBV6-5, the J gene TRBJ1-5; D remains unclear. Trimming stripped 4 bases from V and 4 bases from J, with 8 bases between. Per germline, CDR1 MNHEY and CDR2 SVGAGI. This CDR3 contains 13 residues. CDR3 in DNA: TGTGCCAGCAGTTTTGCCTTGAATCAGCCCCAGCATTTT. Residues: CASSFALNQPQHF.

V usage is TRBV28 and J usage is TRBJ2-1; no definite D call. CDR1 and CDR2 from the germline V gene are MDHEN and SYDVKM. Trimming shortened V by 2 bases and J by 1 base, and 6 bases separated the two germline ends. The CDR3 has 14 residues. Written as DNA, the CDR3 is TGTGCCAGCAGTTTACCGCTATCCTACAATGAGCAGTTCTTC. Translated: CASSLPLSYNEQFF.

The CDR3 sequence: CASSYSLGNEQFF. The CDR3 region has the DNA TGTGCCAGCAGTTATTCCCTAGGCAATGAGCAGTTCTTC. The V call is TRBV6-5, the J call TRBJ2-1; D gene uncertain. Deletions cut 3 bases from V and 6 bases from J, with 9 bases between. The CDR3 totals 13 residues. Per the germline V gene, CDR1 is MNHEY and CDR2 is SVGAGI.

The chain uses TRBV10-3 and TRBJ1-1; D call uncertain. The CDR3 totals 14 residues. The V gene lost 2 bases and the J gene lost 1 base, with 8 bases spanning the gap. Germline CDR1 and CDR2: ENHRY and SYGVKD. The CDR3 nucleotides read TGTGCCATCAGTGAGAGTAGAGGGAACACTGAAGCTTTCTTT. Its protein is CAISESRGNTEAFF.

This chain links TRBV30 with TRBJ2-7; no reliable D call. From germline, CDR1 is GTSNPN and CDR2 SVGIG (reference sequence). V was clipped by 0 bases and J by 2 bases, with 8 bases between them. The CDR3 runs 13 residues. In DNA, the CDR3 is TGTGCCTGGAGTGTACTAAGGGCCTACGAGCAGTACTTC. This codes for CAWSVLRAYEQYF.

This chain uses TRBV4-1 with TRBJ1-2; 10 bases are shared with TRBD1. The CDR3 is made up of 17 amino acids. CDR1 is MGHRA, CDR2 YSYEKL, per germline. V shed 4 bases and J 8 bases; nucleotides not matched to a gene: 16. The CDR3 sequence: CASSPPGQGMSYNGYTF. Here the CDR3 DNA reads TGCGCCAGCAGCCCTCCGGGACAGGGGATGAGTTACAACGGCTACACCTTC.

Worth noting for this clone: The same CDR3 also results from other DNA sequences found in this sample. The chain recombines TRBV4-1 with TRBJ1-4; D perhaps matches TRBD1 (5 bases). Germline CDR1 is MGHRA and CDR2 is YSYEKL. V lost 3 bases to trimming and J lost 2 bases, with 16 bases between them. The length of the CDR3 is 17 residues. The CDR3 DNA reads as TGCGCCAGCAGCCAGCCTAATGGGGGTCGGACTAATGAAAAACTGTTTTTT. This sequence encodes CASSQPNGGRTNEKLFF.

The V call is TRBV6-4, the J call TRBJ2-3; 9 bases are shared with TRBD1. V shed 5 bases, J shed 0 bases, and the junction held 3 bases outside the gene matches. The CDR3 is made up of 15 amino acids. Germline V gene sequence: CDR1 MRHNA, CDR2 SNTAGT. The CDR3 is CASSPGQGSTDTQYF. In DNA form, the CDR3 reads TGTGCCAGCAGTCCCGGACAGGGGAGCACAGATACGCAGTATTTT.

The gene calls are TRBV28 and TRBJ1-2; possibly TRBD1 for D (5 bases). The CDR3 covers 13 residues. Germline V gene lookup returns CDR1 MDHEN and CDR2 SYDVKM. V lost 8 bases and J 1 base, leaving 11 bases between the germline ends. The CDR3 DNA sequence: TGTGCCAGCTGGGGGGGGGATAACTATGGCTACACCTTC. The encoded protein is CASWGGDNYGYTF.

The chain joins TRBV27 to TRBJ2-1; 7 positions match TRBD2. The germline V gene has CDR1 MNHEY and CDR2 SMNVEV (reference sequence). The junction had 2 bases not matched to a gene; V was cut back by 6 bases and J by 6 bases. The CDR3 is 12 residues long. The CDR3 coding sequence is TGTGCCAGCAGGGGACTACGCAATGAGCAGTTCTTC. Its protein product is CASRGLRNEQFF.

This chain joins TRBV27 and TRBJ1-5; D uncertain. Trimming cost V 5 bases and J 0 bases, with 5 bases left between them. The CDR3 consists of 13 residues. Germline values: CDR1 MNHEY, CDR2 SMNVEV (reference sequence). The CDR3 loop is CASSGSSNQPQHF. Written as DNA, the CDR3 is TGTGCCAGCAGTGGTTCTAGCAATCAGCCCCAGCATTTT.